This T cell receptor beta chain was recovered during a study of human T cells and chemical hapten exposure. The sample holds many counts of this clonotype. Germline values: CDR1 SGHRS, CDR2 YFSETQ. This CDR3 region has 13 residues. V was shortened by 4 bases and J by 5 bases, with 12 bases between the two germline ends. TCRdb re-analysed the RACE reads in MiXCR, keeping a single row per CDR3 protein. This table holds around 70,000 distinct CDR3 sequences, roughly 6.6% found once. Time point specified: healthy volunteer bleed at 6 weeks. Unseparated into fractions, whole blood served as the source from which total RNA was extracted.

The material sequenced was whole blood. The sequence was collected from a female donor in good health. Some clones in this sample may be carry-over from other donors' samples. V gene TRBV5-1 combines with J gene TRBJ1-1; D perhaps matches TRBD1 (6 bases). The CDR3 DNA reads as TGCGCCAGCAGCCAACAGGGTGGAACTGAAGCTTTCTTT. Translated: CASSQQGGTEAFF.